This T cell receptor beta chain was recorded in a study of T cell responses to AZD1222 COVID-19 vaccine. The data were produced by immunoSEQ multiplex PCR, yet TCRdb's version contains in-frame clones alone and is incomplete. Found here are about 150,000 clones, approximately 86% of them singletons; the top ten hold 6.9%. Per germline, CDR1 SGHAT and CDR2 FQNNGV. V was cut by 4 bases and J by 4 bases, with 16 bases left in between. The CDR3 runs 15 residues. The chain is built from TRBV11-2 and TRBJ1-2; D remains unclear. The input for sequencing was peripheral blood, taken after recovery from COVID-19. This TCR was sampled from an adult who had recovered from COVID-19. CDR3: CASSSVGRTGYGYTF. In DNA, the CDR3 is TGTGCCAGCAGCTCGGTGGGTCGGACGGGCTATGGCTACACCTTC.